The 25 T cell receptor beta chains below were found in one sample sequenced in a study of cytomegalovirus exposure and HLA in healthy donors. Use of 60 Vbeta and 13 Jbeta primers characterized the PCR. Data came from immunoSEQ multiplex PCR; TCRdb stores just in-frame clones and leaves some out. This sample has more than 50,000 clones, with roughly 87% found just once. Sequenced input: PBMCs. Receptor source: a female donor in good health and CMV-seronegative.

The gene calls are TRBV5-1 and TRBJ2-5, with 7 bases matching TRBD1. V was clipped by 0 bases and J by 5 bases; unmatched bases: 7. There are 15 residues in the CDR3. CDR1 is SGHRS and CDR2 is YFSETQ in the germline V gene. CDR3 sequence: CASSLGSGGMETQYF. The CDR3 DNA sequence: TGCGCCAGCAGCTTGGGGTCAGGGGGTATGGAGACCCAGTACTTC.

The genes are TRBV11-2 and TRBJ2-7, with a possible D match to TRBD1 (5 bases). Germline V gene sequence: CDR1 SGHAT, CDR2 FQNNGV. The CDR3 is made up of 16 amino acids. V was trimmed by 0 bases and J by 1 base, leaving 13 bases between them. CDR3: CASSLDRTYLSYEQYF. The CDR3 DNA reads TGTGCCAGCAGCTTAGATCGGACATACCTATCCTACGAGCAGTACTTC.

The rearrangement uses TRBV5-1 and TRBJ1-1, with D perhaps matching TRBD1 (6 bases). Germline lookup yields CDR1 SGHRS and CDR2 YFSETQ. With 6 bases removed from V and 1 base from J, the gap between germline ends came to 10 bases. The CDR3 sequence is 13 residues long. The CDR3, as DNA: TGCGCCAGCATGTTGACAGGGAACACTGAAGCTTTCTTT. This codes for CASMLTGNTEAFF.

The J gene is TRBJ1-2, the V gene TRBV29-1; D not resolved. From germline, CDR1 is SQVTM and CDR2 ANQGSEA. There are 14 residues in the CDR3. Trimming removed 0 bases from V and 0 bases from J, with 8 bases in between. CDR3 amino acids: CSVEEGSSNYGYTF. Here the CDR3 DNA reads TGCAGCGTTGAAGAGGGCAGCTCTAACTATGGCTACACCTTC.

The gene calls are TRBV10-3 and TRBJ2-3; the D gene is possibly TRBD2 (6 bases). The CDR3 runs 14 residues. The germline CDR1 and CDR2 sequences are ENHRY and SYGVKD. The germline V and J ends were trimmed by 9 bases and 1 base, with 14 bases remaining between them. The DNA for the CDR3 is TGTGCCATATCCGGAGGGTCGGGCACAGATACGCAGTATTTT. Translation gives CAISGGSGTDTQYF.

Note on this clone: This sample also contains other DNA sequences that code for the same CDR3. The gene calls are TRBV29-1 and TRBJ1-1, with D hard to call. Trimming took off 1 base at V and 1 base at J, with 10 bases between the two ends. The CDR3 is made up of 14 amino acids. Germline CDR1 is SQVTM and CDR2 is ANQGSEA. As DNA, the CDR3 is TGCAGCGTTGAAGCTCGGGTCCCGAACACTGAAGCTTTCTTT. It encodes CSVEARVPNTEAFF. Full variable domain (outside the CDR3, taken from reference TRBV29-1 and TRBJ1-1): SAVISQKPSRDICQRGTSLTIQCQVDSQVTMMFWYRQQPGQSLTLIATANQGSEATYESGFVIDKFPISRPNLTFSTLTVSNMSPEDSSIYLCSVEARVPNTEAFFGQGTRLTVV.

The chain joins TRBV21-1 to TRBJ1-1; the table calls TRBD1, which could not be checked here. TRBV21-1 is recorded as a pseudogene. CDR3 size: 21 residues. The CDR3 is CASSPLPNPPGGCPLGTEAFF. In DNA form, the CDR3 reads TGTGCCAGCAGCCCCCTACCAAATCCGCCAGGGGGGTGTCCTTTGGGCACTGAAGCTTTCTTT.

The V and J genes are TRBV7-8 and TRBJ2-7; 13 bases match TRBD2. V shed 1 base and J 5 bases; nucleotides not matched to a gene: 5. The germline gives CDR1 SGHVS, CDR2 FQNEAQ. This CDR3 is built from 16 residues. The CDR3 region has the DNA TGTGCCAGCAGCTTAGAACTAGCGGGAGGGACCCACGAGCAGTACTTC. Translation gives CASSLELAGGTHEQYF. The entire variable domain, with the rest obtained from reference TRBV7-8 and TRBJ2-7, is as follows: GAGVSQSPRYKVAKRGQDVALRCDPISGHVSLFWYQQALGQGPEFLTYFQNEAQLDKSGLPSDRFFAERPEGSVSTLKIQRTQQEDSAVYLCASSLELAGGTHEQYFGPGTRLTVT.

This clone was counted a few times. The chain recombines TRBV4-2 with TRBJ2-1; TRBD2 agrees at 8 bases. Trimming at V came to 0 bases and at J to 5 bases, leaving 6 bases not matched to a gene. Germline V gene lookup returns CDR1 LGHNA and CDR2 YNFKEQ. The CDR3 sequence is 16 residues long. As DNA, the CDR3 is TGTGCCAGCAGCCAAGATGCAGCGGGGGCCAACAATGAGCAGTTCTTC. Encoded protein: CASSQDAAGANNEQFF.

CDR3 coding DNA: TGTGCCAGCTCCCGCCAGACAGGACTTAATAACTATGGCTACACCTTC. Translating gives CASSRQTGLNNYGYTF. The chain has TRBV18 and TRBJ1-2, with a weak D call TRBD1 (6 bases). V dropped 6 bases and J dropped 1 base, with 18 bases sitting between them. This CDR3 is 16 amino acids long. CDR1 and CDR2 from the germline V gene are KGHSH and LQKENI.

The rearrangement uses TRBV7-6 and TRBJ2-7; 14 bases line up with TRBD2. Per germline, CDR1 SGHVS and CDR2 FNYEAQ. Unmatched junction bases numbered 3, after V lost 5 bases and J lost 6 bases. The CDR3 totals 14 residues. The CDR3 loop reads CASSVTSGRAEQYF. CDR3 DNA sequence: TGTGCCAGCAGCGTGACTAGCGGGAGGGCCGAGCAGTACTTC.

The V call is TRBV5-4, the J call TRBJ2-4; a possible D gene is TRBD1 (6 bases). The V gene's germline CDR1 is SGHNT and CDR2 YYREEE (reference sequence). Trimming took off 4 bases at V and 5 bases at J, with 19 bases between the two ends. The CDR3 covers 16 residues. Here the CDR3 reads CASSQGTLSPENIQYF. The CDR3 bases are TGTGCCAGCAGCCAGGGGACCCTGAGCCCGGAAAACATTCAGTACTTC.

The gene calls are TRBV6-5 and TRBJ1-1; possibly TRBD1 for D (5 bases). Trimming stripped 2 bases from V and 3 bases from J, with 13 bases between. The germline gives CDR1 MNHEY, CDR2 SVGAGI. The CDR3 has 15 residues. CDR3 nucleotide sequence: TGTGCCAGCAGTTACATCAGGGATTTTCACACTGAAGCTTTCTTT. It codes for CASSYIRDFHTEAFF.

The chain recombines TRBV11-1 with TRBJ2-5; 15 positions agree with TRBD2. This CDR3 is 15 amino acids long. V lost 8 bases to trimming and J lost 0 bases; unmatched junction nucleotides: 1. CDR1 is SGHAT and CDR2 is FQDESV in the germline V gene (reference sequence). CDR3 amino acids: CASGTSGGYQETQYF. The CDR3 DNA sequence: TGTGCCAGCGGGACTAGCGGGGGGTACCAAGAGACCCAGTACTTC.

The genes are TRBV25-1 and TRBJ2-1, with D perhaps TRBD2 (6 bases). Trimming removed 3 bases at V and 4 bases at J, with 16 bases between. Germline V gene data show CDR1 as MGHDK and CDR2 as SYGVNS. This CDR3 contains 16 residues. The CDR3 coding sequence is TGTGCCAGCAGTGATCTACGGGACTGGGCTTACAATGAGCAGTTCTTC. Residues: CASSDLRDWAYNEQFF.

This chain links TRBV18 with TRBJ1-2, with 8 bases fitting TRBD1. The V gene's germline CDR1 is KGHSH and CDR2 LQKENI. This CDR3 spans 15 amino acids. The junction had 5 bases not matched to a gene; V was cut back by 4 bases and J by 1 base. In nucleotides, the CDR3 is TGTGCCAGCTCACTGATGACAGGGGATAACTATGGCTACACCTTC. Its protein product is CASSLMTGDNYGYTF.

This sequence joins TRBV13 and TRBJ2-3; D possibly corresponds to TRBD1 (5 bases). The germline V gene encodes CDR1 PRHDT and CDR2 FYEKMQ (reference sequence). Deletions cut 1 base from V and 1 base from J, with 9 bases between. CDR3 length equals 15 residues. CDR3 loop: CASSLVGQGTDTQYF. For the CDR3, the DNA is TGTGCCAGCAGCTTAGTCGGACAAGGCACAGATACGCAGTATTTT.

The chain combines TRBV9 with TRBJ1-3; 10 nucleotides agree with TRBD1. The CDR3 length is 15 residues. The junction had 3 bases not matched to a gene; V was cut back by 2 bases and J by 4 bases. Germline CDR1 SGDLS, CDR2 YYNGEE. The CDR3 DNA reads TGTGCCAGCAGCGTCGGGACAGGGGTGGGAAACACCATATATTTT. Its protein product is CASSVGTGVGNTIYF.

This rearrangement joins TRBV5-6 to TRBJ2-1; 10 positions agree with TRBD1. This CDR3 has 16 residues. V shed 2 bases and J 6 bases; nucleotides not matched to a gene: 8. The V gene's germline CDR1 is SGHDT and CDR2 YYEEEE. CDR3 nucleotides: TGTGCCAGCAGCTTACGACAGGGGGCGCCGTTCAATGAGCAGTTCTTC. Translated: CASSLRQGAPFNEQFF.

The chain recombines TRBV5-4 with TRBJ2-3; TRBD1 agrees at 8 bases. After removal of 3 bases from V and 6 bases from J, the junction contained 12 bases not matched to a gene. Germline V lookup: CDR1 SGHNT, CDR2 YYREEE (reference sequence). The CDR3 consists of 16 residues. CDR3 amino acids: CASSSRGQGRGDTQYF. CDR3 in DNA: TGTGCCAGCAGCTCCCGTGGACAGGGAAGGGGCGATACGCAGTATTTT.

This clone showed up just a few times. The V call is TRBV5-1, the J call TRBJ1-2; D is uncertain. Germline assignment: CDR1 SGHRS and CDR2 YFSETQ. V gave up 1 base and J gave up 4 bases, with 20 bases separating them. The CDR3 consists of 17 residues. CDR3 region: CASSLFFFEGGSYGYTF. The CDR3, as DNA: TGCGCCAGCAGCTTGTTTTTTTTTGAGGGCGGGAGCTATGGCTACACCTTC.

The rearrangement joins TRBV4-3 to TRBJ2-1; 9 bases fit TRBD1. Germline loops: CDR1 LGHNA, CDR2 YSLEER. After removal of 1 base from V and 5 bases from J, the junction contained 3 bases not matched to a gene. This CDR3 comprises 15 residues. CDR3 sequence reads: CASSQGTGVDNEQFF. The CDR3 nucleotides are TGCGCCAGCAGCCAAGGGACAGGGGTTGACAATGAGCAGTTCTTC.

This clone has just one count. Here the CDR3 DNA reads TGTGCCAGCAGTCCCGACCAACCCCGGGCCTACGAGCAGTACTTC. Residues: CASSPDQPRAYEQYF. The chain is built from TRBV2 and TRBJ2-7; no definite D call. Germline values: CDR1 SNHLY, CDR2 FYNNEI. This CDR3 comprises 15 residues. V lost 5 bases and J lost 2, with 16 bases in between.

To note about this clone: Its ends do not fully match the called genes, so a read error is possible. J is TRBJ2-7 and V is TRBV7-9; D is possibly TRBD2 (7 bases). Germline lookup yields CDR1 SEHNR and CDR2 FQNEAQ (reference sequence). The CDR3 totals 15 residues. CDR3 residues: CSSSLAQGRAYEQYF. The DNA for the CDR3 is TGTTCCAGCAGCTTAGCGCAGGGGAGGGCCTACGAGCAGTACTTC.

The chain carries TRBV9 and TRBJ2-7; D may be TRBD2 (5 bases). Trimming took off 6 bases at V and 0 bases at J, with 16 bases between the two ends. Per the germline V gene, CDR1 is SGDLS and CDR2 is YYNGEE. CDR3 length equals 15 residues. CDR3 DNA sequence: TGTGCCAGCAACTTCACCGGGATCCCCTCCTACGAGCAGTACTTC. Its protein product is CASNFTGIPSYEQYF.